These T cell receptor beta chains were read from a single sample in a study of blood T cell repertoires in COVID-19. Measured with immunoSEQ multiplex PCR; TCRdb has only the in-frame clones, and not every one. Counted here are 280,000 or so clones, 83% occurring once; the ten biggest clones make up more than 8%. Sequencing used peripheral blood. These TCRs come from a woman between 45 and 65 years old who had recovered from COVID-19. Each CDR3 is given with its conserved first and last residue. The order of the fields is J gene, clone size, D gene, V gene, CDR3 DNA, CDR3 protein. D genes are given only for firm matches. Expanded clones are given a class, and other clones once, few, many or no size at all.

>TRBJ2-1|few|TRBD2|TRBV4-3
TGCGCCAGCAGCCAAGGTAGCGGGGGGTACTCCTACAATGAGCAGTTCTTC
CASSQGSGGYSYNEQFF
>TRBJ2-3|.|.|TRBV24-1
TGTGCCACCAGTGATTCCTGGGCCGGAGATACGCAGTATTTT
CATSDSWAGDTQYF
>TRBJ1-1|.|.|TRBV6-1
TGTGCCAGCAGTGAATCCCTCACTGAAGCTTTCTTT
CASSESLTEAFF
>TRBJ2-3|.|.|TRBV5-1
TGCGCCAGCAGAGGGGCATCAGATACGCAGTATTTT
CASRGASDTQYF
>TRBJ1-3|.|.|TRBV27
TGTGCCAGCAGTTTATATGGCTGGAGTCACTCTGGAAACACCATATATTTT
CASSLYGWSHSGNTIYF
>TRBJ2-1|many|.|TRBV19
TGTGCCAGTAGTATAGATACCGGGCTACGGGGTGAGCAGTTCTTC
CASSIDTGLRGEQFF
>TRBJ1-1|.|.|TRBV28
TGTGCCAGCACCAACGGGGGGGTATCGGGCACTGAAGCTTTCTTT
CASTNGGVSGTEAFF
>TRBJ1-1|.|TRBD1|TRBV27
TGTGCCAGCCGAACAGGGGGGAACACTGAAGCTTTCTTT
CASRTGGNTEAFF
>TRBJ2-5|once|TRBD2|TRBV27
TGTGCCAGCAGTTTTGCGGGAGTGGGAGAGACCCAGTACTTC
CASSFAGVGETQYF
>TRBJ1-1|.|TRBD1|TRBV5-1
TGCGCCAGCAGCCCCGACAGGGGCGGAACTGAAGCTTTCTTT
CASSPDRGGTEAFF
>TRBJ2-5|.|.|TRBV24-1
TGTGCCACCAGTGATCACCCCGGTGGGGGGGCTTTAGAGACCCAGTACTTC
CATSDHPGGGALETQYF
>TRBJ2-2|once|.|TRBV6-5
TGTGCCAGCAGACACAGGGAGACGAACACCGGGGAGCTGTTTTTT
CASRHRETNTGELFF
>TRBJ1-1|few|.|TRBV5-1
TGCGCCAGCAGCTTCGCGTCGATCATGAACACTGAAGCTTTCTTT
CASSFASIMNTEAFF
>TRBJ2-1|.|TRBD2|TRBV9
TGTGCCAGCAGCGTAGCTCCTCAGGGCCGGGGGGGCGAGCAGTTCTTC
CASSVAPQGRGGEQFF
>TRBJ2-6|few|.|TRBV19
TGTGCCAGTAGTTGGCAGTCCTCTGGGGCCAACGTCCTGACTTTC
CASSWQSSGANVLTF
>TRBJ2-1|.|TRBD2|TRBV20-1
TGCAGTGCTAGTGCCAGACTAGCGGGGTGGGATGAGCAGTTCTTC
CSASARLAGWDEQFF
>TRBJ1-4|.|.|TRBV2
TGTGCCAGCAGTGAAGGGCAGGGGTCGTACGAAAAACTGTTTTTT
CASSEGQGSYEKLFF
>TRBJ2-1|.|.|TRBV30
TGTGCCTGGGGCCGGGAGCGTGAGCAGTTCTTC
CAWGREREQFF
>TRBJ1-3|.|TRBD1|TRBV29-1
TGCAGCGTATCCGGGACAGAGAAGAGCTCTGGAAACACCATATATTTT
CSVSGTEKSSGNTIYF
>TRBJ1-4|.|.|TRBV10-3
TGTGCCATCAGTGATGAGTGGACTAATGAAAAACTGTTTTTT
CAISDEWTNEKLFF
>TRBJ1-1|.|.|TRBV12-3/TRBV12-4
TGTGCCAGCAGAGGGACACGAGCTTTCTTT
CASRGTRAFF
>TRBJ2-7|.|TRBD2|TRBV5-8
TGTGCCAGCAGCTATCGACCCGGGACTAGCGGGACAAAAACCTACGAGCAGTACTTC
CASSYRPGTSGTKTYEQYF
>TRBJ1-3|once|.|TRBV5-8
TGTGCCAGCAGCCCACCCACAGGGTACCGCGGAAACACCATATATTTT
CASSPPTGYRGNTIYF
>TRBJ1-2|.|.|TRBV30
TGTGCCTGGTGGGGCGGGGATGGCTACACCTTC
CAWWGGDGYTF